This T cell receptor beta chain derives from a study of response to subunit inactivated influenza vaccine. Overall study findings and caveats: Seasonal influenza vaccination, on each occasion, was suggested by the authors to recruit few new T cells.

TCRdb used MiXCR to reprocess the RT-PCR reads, holding one entry per CDR3 protein. The sample consists of roughly 290,000 distinct CDR3 sequences, 20% to 25% of them appearing once. Of note for this clonotype: Antigen: not known.

The CDR3 runs to 18 residues. J gave up 4 bases and V 2 bases, and 9 bases lay outside the gene matches. Germline-derived CDR1 and CDR2 are SGHAT and FQDESV (reference sequence). The origin of this receptor is a man aged 50-75 years who received an inactivated influenza vaccine. The chain combines TRBV11-1 with TRBJ2-2; 11 nucleotides agree with TRBD2. The material sequenced was PBMCs from blood, taken 21 months after vaccination. The CDR3, as DNA: TGTGCCAGCAGCTTAATCGTGACTAGCGGGGTTGGCACCGGGGAGCTGTTTTTT. This codes for CASSLIVTSGVGTGELFF.